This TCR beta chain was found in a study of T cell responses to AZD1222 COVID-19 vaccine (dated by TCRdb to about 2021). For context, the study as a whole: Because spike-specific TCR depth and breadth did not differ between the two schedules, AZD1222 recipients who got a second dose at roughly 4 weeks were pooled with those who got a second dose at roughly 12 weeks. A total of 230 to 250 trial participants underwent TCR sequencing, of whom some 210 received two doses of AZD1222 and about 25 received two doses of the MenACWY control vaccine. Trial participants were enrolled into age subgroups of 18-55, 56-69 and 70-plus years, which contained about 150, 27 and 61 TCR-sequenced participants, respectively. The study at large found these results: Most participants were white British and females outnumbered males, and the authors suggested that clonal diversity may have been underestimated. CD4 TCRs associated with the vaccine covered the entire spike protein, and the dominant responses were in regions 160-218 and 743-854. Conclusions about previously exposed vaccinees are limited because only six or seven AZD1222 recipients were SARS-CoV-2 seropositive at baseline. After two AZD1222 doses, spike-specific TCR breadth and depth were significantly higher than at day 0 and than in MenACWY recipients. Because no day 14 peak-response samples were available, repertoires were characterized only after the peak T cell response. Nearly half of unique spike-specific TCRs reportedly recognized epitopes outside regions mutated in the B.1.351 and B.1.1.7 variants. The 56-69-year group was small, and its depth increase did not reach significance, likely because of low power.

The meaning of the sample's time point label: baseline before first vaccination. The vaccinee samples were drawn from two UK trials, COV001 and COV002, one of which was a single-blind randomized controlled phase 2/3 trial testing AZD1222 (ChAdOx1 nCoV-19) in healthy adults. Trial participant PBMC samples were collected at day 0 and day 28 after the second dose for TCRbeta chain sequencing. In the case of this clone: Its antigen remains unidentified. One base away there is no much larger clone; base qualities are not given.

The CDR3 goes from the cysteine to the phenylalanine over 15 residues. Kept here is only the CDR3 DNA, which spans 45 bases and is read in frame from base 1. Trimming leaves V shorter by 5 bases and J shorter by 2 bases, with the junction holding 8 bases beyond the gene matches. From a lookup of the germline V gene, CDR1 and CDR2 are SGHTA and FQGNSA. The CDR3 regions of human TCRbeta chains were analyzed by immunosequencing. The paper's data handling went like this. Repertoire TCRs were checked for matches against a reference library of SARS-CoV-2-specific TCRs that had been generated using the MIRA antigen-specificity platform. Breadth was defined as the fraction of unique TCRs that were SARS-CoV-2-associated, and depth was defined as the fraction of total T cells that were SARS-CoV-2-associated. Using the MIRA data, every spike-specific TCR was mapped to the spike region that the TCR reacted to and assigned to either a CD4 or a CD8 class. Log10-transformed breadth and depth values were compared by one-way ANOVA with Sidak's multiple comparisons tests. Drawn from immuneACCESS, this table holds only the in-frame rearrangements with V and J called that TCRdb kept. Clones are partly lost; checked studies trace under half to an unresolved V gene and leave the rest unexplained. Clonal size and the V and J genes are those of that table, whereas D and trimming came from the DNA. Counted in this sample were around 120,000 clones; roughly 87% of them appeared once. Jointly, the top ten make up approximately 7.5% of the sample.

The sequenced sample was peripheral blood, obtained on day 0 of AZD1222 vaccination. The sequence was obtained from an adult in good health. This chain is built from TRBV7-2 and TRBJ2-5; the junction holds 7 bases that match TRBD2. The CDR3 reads CASSLQRGGQETQYF. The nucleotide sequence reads TGTGCCAGCAGCCTTCAGCGGGGAGGTCAAGAGACCCAGTACTTC.